The 19 T cell receptor beta chains given below trace back to one sample, sequenced in a study of OX40 agonist ivuxolimab in advanced cancers. Method: immunoSEQ multiplex PCR; TCRdb's copy keeps in-frame clones and lacks some. The sample carries more than 85,000 clones, roughly 87% recorded once. The sample consisted of CD4+ or CD8+ T cells sorted from blood, taken in a trial of the OX40 agonist ivuxolimab. These receptor sequences come from an adult with an advanced solid tumor such as melanoma, head and neck, liver or kidney cancer.

A few counts support this clone. The V call is TRBV11-3, the J call TRBJ2-1; D gene ambiguous. From germline, CDR1 is SGHNT and CDR2 YENEEA. There are 15 residues in the CDR3. Trimming pared 1 base from V and 7 bases from J, leaving 14 bases between. The CDR3 bases are TGTGCCAGCAGCTTAGGGACGACCGGTGGGAATGAGCAGTTCTTC. Protein: CASSLGTTGGNEQFF.

The chain recombines TRBV28 with TRBJ1-6, with D possibly TRBD1 on 5 matching bases. Looked up from germline, CDR1 is MDHEN and CDR2 is SYDVKM. The V gene lost 8 bases and the J gene lost 4 bases, with 9 bases spanning the gap. CDR3 length: 13 amino acids. CDR3 in amino acids: CASVGGYNSPLHF. CDR3 nucleotide sequence: TGTGCCAGCGTGGGGGGGTATAATTCACCCCTCCACTTT.

The genes are TRBV19 and TRBJ1-5; the D is unclear. Germline values: CDR1 LNHDA, CDR2 SQIVND (reference sequence). The CDR3 contains 14 residues. Trimming left V 8 bases short and J 5 bases short, with 16 bases between. The chain's CDR3 is CASSSVAFHQPQHF. The CDR3 coding sequence is TGTGCCAGTTCCTCGGTGGCTTTTCATCAGCCCCAGCATTTT.

This clone was counted between two and nine times. This chain joins TRBV5-4 and TRBJ2-4; the D is unclear. The V and J ends lost 4 bases and 7 bases respectively, with 9 bases between them. CDR3 size: 12 residues. Per the germline V gene, CDR1 is SGHNT and CDR2 is YYREEE (reference sequence). The CDR3 sequence: CASSPGQNIQYF. The CDR3 nucleotides are TGTGCCAGCAGCCCGGGCCAGAACATTCAGTACTTC. Supplemented by reference TRBV5-4 and TRBJ2-4, the full variable domain reads ETGVTQSPTHLIKTRGQQVTLRCSSQSGHNTVSWYQQALGQGPQFIFQYYREEENGRGNFPPRFSGLQFPNYSSELNVNALELDDSALYLCASSPGQNIQYFGAGTRLSVL.

The gene calls are TRBV7-3 and TRBJ1-1, with unresolved D. V lost 3 bases, J lost 6 bases, and 8 bases lay in between. CDR1 SGHTA and CDR2 FQGTGA come from the germline V gene. This CDR3 has 12 residues. The CDR3 DNA reads as TGTGCCAGCAGCTTGGAGGGCTCTGAAGCTTTCTTT. It encodes CASSLEGSEAFF.

V is TRBV5-1 and J is TRBJ1-2, with unresolved D. The CDR3 runs 12 residues. Germline CDR1 and CDR2: SGHRS and YFSETQ. With 2 bases removed from V and 8 bases from J, the gap between germline ends came to 10 bases. The CDR3 protein is CASSFQLEGYTF. The CDR3 nucleotides are TGCGCCAGCAGCTTCCAATTGGAGGGCTACACCTTC.

The V call is TRBV18, the J call TRBJ1-2; 9 nucleotides line up with TRBD1. Germline CDR1 reads KGHSH; CDR2 reads LQKENI. The CDR3 runs 16 residues. V shed 3 bases and J 1 base; nucleotides not matched to a gene: 6. In DNA form, the CDR3 reads TGTGCCAGCTCACCCGGGGGACAGGGCTATAACTATGGCTACACCTTC. Amino acid sequence: CASSPGGQGYNYGYTF.

This clone came up once. The chain is built from TRBV5-1 and TRBJ2-5, with a weak D call TRBD1 (5 bases). Germline values: CDR1 SGHRS, CDR2 YFSETQ. V was pared by 4 bases and J by 7 bases, with 17 bases between. This CDR3 has 14 amino acids. CDR3 nucleotides: TGCGCCAGCAGCCCCTTGCAGGGAAAGGGGACCCAGTACTTC. This gives the protein CASSPLQGKGTQYF. The full variable domain, completed using reference TRBV5-1 and TRBJ2-5, is KAGVTQTPRYLIKTRGQQVTLSCSPISGHRSVSWYQQTPGQGLQFLFEYFSETQRNKGNFPGRFSGRQFSNSRSEMNVSTLELGDSALYLCASSPLQGKGTQYFGPGTRLLVL.

The chain uses TRBV5-1 and TRBJ1-3; D remains ambiguous. Trimming cost V 0 bases and J 2 bases, with 12 bases left between them. The CDR3 runs to 16 residues. Germline V gives CDR1 SGHRS, CDR2 YFSETQ. The CDR3: CASSLAGPVPGNTIYF. The CDR3 region has the DNA TGCGCCAGCAGCTTGGCAGGTCCAGTCCCTGGAAACACCATATATTTT. The complete variable domain, with remaining parts taken from reference TRBV5-1 and TRBJ1-3, reads KAGVTQTPRYLIKTRGQQVTLSCSPISGHRSVSWYQQTPGQGLQFLFEYFSETQRNKGNFPGRFSGRQFSNSRSEMNVSTLELGDSALYLCASSLAGPVPGNTIYFGEGSWLTVV.

The chain combines TRBV6-1 with TRBJ1-4, with D unclear. Trimming pared 2 bases from V and 8 bases from J, leaving 12 bases between. The germline V gene has CDR1 MNHNS and CDR2 SASEGT. CDR3 length: 14 amino acids. In DNA form, the CDR3 reads TGTGCCAGCAGTGAATACGGCGAGAGGGAAAAACTGTTTTTT. Translating it yields CASSEYGEREKLFF.

Details on this clone: Other DNA sequences from this sample encode an identical CDR3 as well. V and J are TRBV2 and TRBJ2-2; 12 nucleotides match TRBD2. Germline loops: CDR1 SNHLY, CDR2 FYNNEI. This CDR3 is 15 amino acids long. V lost 6 bases, J lost 5 bases, and 4 bases stayed unmatched. The DNA of the CDR3 is TGTGCCAGCAGGACTAGCGGGGGTCTTACCGGGGAGCTGTTTTTT. Its translation: CASRTSGGLTGELFF.

The chain uses TRBV28 and TRBJ2-5; D unresolved. The CDR3 is 11 amino acids. Trimming took off 2 bases at V and 5 bases at J, with 3 bases between the two ends. CDR1 MDHEN and CDR2 SYDVKM come from the germline V gene. CDR3 protein: CASSLRETQYF. CDR3 DNA sequence: TGTGCCAGCAGTTTACGGGAGACCCAGTACTTC. Based on the CDR3 plus reference TRBV28 and TRBJ2-5, the full variable domain is DVKVTQSSRYLVKRTGEKVFLECVQDMDHENMFWYRQDPGLGLRLIYFSYDVKMKEKGDIPEGYSVSREKKERFSLILESASTNQTSMYLCASSLRETQYFGPGTRLLVL.

V gene TRBV5-4 combines with J gene TRBJ2-3; D is possibly TRBD1 or TRBD2 (5 bases each). V lost 0 bases to trimming and J lost 2 bases, with 13 bases between them. The CDR3 has 16 amino acids. The germline V gene has CDR1 SGHNT and CDR2 YYREEE (reference sequence). The CDR3 DNA reads as TGTGCCAGCAGCTTGGTTGGTGGGGGACCCACAGATACGCAGTATTTT. Residues: CASSLVGGGPTDTQYF.

The chain has TRBV11-2 and TRBJ1-1, with TRBD1 as a possible D gene (6 bases). V was cut by 3 bases and J by 3 bases, with 11 bases left in between. The CDR3 covers 14 residues. The V gene's germline CDR1 is SGHAT and CDR2 FQNNGV. The CDR3 here is CASSLPQGYTEAFF. CDR3 DNA: TGTGCCAGCAGCTTGCCCCAGGGGTACACTGAAGCTTTCTTT. The entire variable domain, with the rest obtained from reference TRBV11-2 and TRBJ1-1, is as follows: EAGVAQSPRYKIIEKRQSVAFWCNPISGHATLYWYQQILGQGPKLLIQFQNNGVVDDSQLPKDRFSAERLKGVDSTLKIQPAKLEDSAVYLCASSLPQGYTEAFFGQGTRLTVV.

The genes are TRBV7-9 and TRBJ2-3, with D unresolved. The germline V gene has CDR1 SEHNR and CDR2 FQNEAQ (reference sequence). The CDR3 extends over 14 amino acids. V was cut by 0 bases and J by 5 bases, with 9 bases left in between. The CDR3, as DNA: TGTGCCAGCAGCTTAGCCCCCGAAAAAGATACGCAGTATTTT. Amino acid sequence: CASSLAPEKDTQYF.

The chain links TRBV6-1 to TRBJ2-7; tentative D call: TRBD1 (6 bases). This CDR3 has 13 residues. Germline values: CDR1 MNHNS, CDR2 SASEGT. Trimming stripped 6 bases from V and 0 bases from J, with 9 bases between. CDR3 loop: CASRRQASYEQYF. Here the CDR3 DNA reads TGTGCCAGCAGGCGACAGGCCTCCTACGAGCAGTACTTC.

This clone came up a few times. This sequence joins TRBV6-1 and TRBJ1-5; D not resolved. The CDR3 covers 13 residues. V shed 2 bases and J shed 11 bases, with 13 bases lying between them. The germline V gene has CDR1 MNHNS and CDR2 SASEGT. CDR3 protein: CASSESMGQAQHF. DNA for the CDR3: TGTGCCAGCAGTGAAAGTATGGGTCAAGCCCAGCATTTT.

This chain links TRBV19 with TRBJ1-5; 10 bases align to TRBD1. Germline CDR1 LNHDA, CDR2 SQIVND (reference sequence). V trimming: 6 bases; J trimming: 6 bases; junction bases outside the gene matches: 2. This CDR3 contains 13 residues. The chain's CDR3 is CASRTGGVQPQHF. The CDR3 bases are TGTGCCAGTAGGACAGGGGGCGTTCAGCCCCAGCATTTT.

The rearrangement links TRBV2 to TRBJ2-2, with 7 bases lining up with TRBD2. The junction had 7 bases not matched to a gene; V was cut back by 3 bases and J by 6 bases. Germline assignment: CDR1 SNHLY and CDR2 FYNNEI. This CDR3 spans 15 amino acids. Here the CDR3 DNA reads TGTGCCAGCAGTGAGGGGTCGGGGGGACCCGGGGAGCTGTTTTTT. It encodes CASSEGSGGPGELFF.